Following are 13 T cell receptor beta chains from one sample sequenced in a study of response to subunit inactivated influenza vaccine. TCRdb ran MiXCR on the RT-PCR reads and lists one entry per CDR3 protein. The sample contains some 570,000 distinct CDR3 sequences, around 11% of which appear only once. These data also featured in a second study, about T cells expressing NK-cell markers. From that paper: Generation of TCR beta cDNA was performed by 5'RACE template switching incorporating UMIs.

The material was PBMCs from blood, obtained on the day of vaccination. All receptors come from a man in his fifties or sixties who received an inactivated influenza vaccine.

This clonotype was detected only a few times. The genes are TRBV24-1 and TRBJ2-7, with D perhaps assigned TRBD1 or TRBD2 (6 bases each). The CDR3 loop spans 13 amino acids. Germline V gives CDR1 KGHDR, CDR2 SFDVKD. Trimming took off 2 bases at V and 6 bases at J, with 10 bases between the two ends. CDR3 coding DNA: TGTGCCACCAGTGATTCGGGGGCTTCCGAGCAGTACTTC. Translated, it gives CATSDSGASEQYF.

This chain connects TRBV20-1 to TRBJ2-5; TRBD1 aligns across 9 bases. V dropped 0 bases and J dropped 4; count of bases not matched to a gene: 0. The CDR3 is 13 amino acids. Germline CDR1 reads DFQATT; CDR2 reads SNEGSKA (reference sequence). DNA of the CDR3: TGCAGTGCTAGAGAGGGACAGGGAGAGACCCAGTACTTC. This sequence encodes CSAREGQGETQYF.

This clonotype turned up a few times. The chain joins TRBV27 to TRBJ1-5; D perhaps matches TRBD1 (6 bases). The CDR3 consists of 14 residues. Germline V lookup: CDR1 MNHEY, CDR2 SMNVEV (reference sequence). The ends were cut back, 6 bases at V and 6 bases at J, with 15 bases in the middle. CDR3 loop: CASRPTGKGQPQHF. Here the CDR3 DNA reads TGTGCCAGCAGACCAACAGGGAAAGGTCAGCCCCAGCATTTT.

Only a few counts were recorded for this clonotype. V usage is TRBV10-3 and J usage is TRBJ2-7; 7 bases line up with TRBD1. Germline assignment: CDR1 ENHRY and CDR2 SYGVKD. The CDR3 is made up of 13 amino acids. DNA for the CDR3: TGTGCTACAGCAACAGGGGATTTGTACGAGCAGTACTTC. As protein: CATATGDLYEQYF.

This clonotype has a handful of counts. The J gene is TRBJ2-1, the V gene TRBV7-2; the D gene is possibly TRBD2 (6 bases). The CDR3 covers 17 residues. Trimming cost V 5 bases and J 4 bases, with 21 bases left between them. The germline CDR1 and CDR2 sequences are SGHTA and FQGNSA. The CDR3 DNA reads TGTGCCAGCAGCCCGACCGAGCGGGTAAAACGATACAATGAGCAGTTCTTC. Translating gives CASSPTERVKRYNEQFF.

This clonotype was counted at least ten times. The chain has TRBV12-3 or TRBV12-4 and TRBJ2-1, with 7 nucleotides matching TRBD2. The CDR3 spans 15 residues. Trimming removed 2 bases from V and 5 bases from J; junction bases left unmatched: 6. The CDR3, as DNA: TGTGCCAGCAGTTTATTGGCTAGCGGAGACAATGAGCAGTTCTTC. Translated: CASSLLASGDNEQFF.

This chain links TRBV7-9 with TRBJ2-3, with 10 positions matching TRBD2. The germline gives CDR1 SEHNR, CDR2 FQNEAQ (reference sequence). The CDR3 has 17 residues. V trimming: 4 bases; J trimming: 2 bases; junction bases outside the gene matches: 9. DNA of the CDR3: TGTGCCAGCAGCTCAACTCTAGCGGGGGCCACCACAGATACGCAGTATTTT. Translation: CASSSTLAGATTDTQYF.

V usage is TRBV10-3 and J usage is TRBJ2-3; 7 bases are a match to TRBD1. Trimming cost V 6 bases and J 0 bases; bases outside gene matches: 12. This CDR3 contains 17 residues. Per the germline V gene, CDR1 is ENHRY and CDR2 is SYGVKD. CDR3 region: CAIRRTGGYVSTDTQYF. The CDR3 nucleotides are TGTGCCATCAGGAGGACAGGAGGCTACGTAAGCACAGATACGCAGTATTTT.

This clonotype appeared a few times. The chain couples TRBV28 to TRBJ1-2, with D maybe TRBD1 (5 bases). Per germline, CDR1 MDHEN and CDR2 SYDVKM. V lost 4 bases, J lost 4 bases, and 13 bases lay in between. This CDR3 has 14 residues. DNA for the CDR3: TGTGCCAGCAGTTCACATGAGAGGGGCTATGGCTACACCTTC. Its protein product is CASSSHERGYGYTF.

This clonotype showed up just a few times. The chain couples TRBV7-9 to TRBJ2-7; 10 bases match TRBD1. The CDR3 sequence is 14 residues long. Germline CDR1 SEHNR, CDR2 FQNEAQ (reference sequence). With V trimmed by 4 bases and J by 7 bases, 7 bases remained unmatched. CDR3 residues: CASSSRQGASEQYF. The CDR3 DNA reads TGTGCCAGCAGCTCTCGACAGGGGGCGTCTGAGCAGTACTTC. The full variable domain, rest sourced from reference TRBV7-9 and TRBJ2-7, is DTGVSQNPRHKITKRGQNVTFRCDPISEHNRLYWYRQTLGQGPEFLTYFQNEAQLEKSRLLSDRFSAERPKGSFSTLEIQRTEQGDSAMYLCASSSRQGASEQYFGPGTRLTVT.

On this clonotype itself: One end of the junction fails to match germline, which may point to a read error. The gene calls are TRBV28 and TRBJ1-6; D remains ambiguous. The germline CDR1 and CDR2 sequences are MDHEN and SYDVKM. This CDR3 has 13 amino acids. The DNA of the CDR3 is TGTGCCAGCACCCCCCCCGCGAATTCATCCCTCCACTTT. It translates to CASTPPANSSLHF. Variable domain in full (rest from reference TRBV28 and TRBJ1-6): DVKVTQSSRYLVKRTGEKVFLECVQDMDHENMFWYRQDPGLGLRLIYFSYDVKMKEKGDIPEGYSVSREKKERFSLILESASTNQTSMYLCASTPPANSSLHFGNGTRLTVT.

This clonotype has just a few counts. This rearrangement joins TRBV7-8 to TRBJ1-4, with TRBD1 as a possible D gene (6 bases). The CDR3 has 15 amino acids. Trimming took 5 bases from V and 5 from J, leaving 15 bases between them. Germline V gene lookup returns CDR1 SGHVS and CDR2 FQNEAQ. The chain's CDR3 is CASSPQGSPNEKLFF. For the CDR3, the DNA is TGTGCCAGCAGCCCACAGGGAAGCCCGAATGAAAAACTGTTTTTT. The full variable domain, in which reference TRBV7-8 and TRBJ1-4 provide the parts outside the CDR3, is GAGVSQSPRYKVAKRGQDVALRCDPISGHVSLFWYQQALGQGPEFLTYFQNEAQLDKSGLPSDRFFAERPEGSVSTLKIQRTQQEDSAVYLCASSPQGSPNEKLFFGSGTQLSVL.

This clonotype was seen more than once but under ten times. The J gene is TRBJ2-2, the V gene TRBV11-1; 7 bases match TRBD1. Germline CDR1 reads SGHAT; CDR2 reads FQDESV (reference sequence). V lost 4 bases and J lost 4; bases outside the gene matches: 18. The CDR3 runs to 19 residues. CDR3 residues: CASSSPTRDRRTSTGELFF. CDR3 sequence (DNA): TGTGCCAGCAGCTCCCCAACCCGGGACAGACGAACCTCCACCGGGGAGCTGTTTTTT.